This entry describes one T cell receptor (beta chain). Its antigen target is currently unknown. No base quality information exists; no much larger clone differs at one position. Read against the paper, the sample's time point label means: baseline before first vaccination. Taken with the paper, the label for treatment or condition translates to: meningococcal conjugate vaccine given as trial control. Vaccinee samples came from UK trials COV001 and COV002, including a single-blind randomized controlled phase 2/3 trial of AZD1222 (ChAdOx1 nCoV-19) in healthy adults. Trial participant PBMC samples were collected at day 0 and day 28 after the second dose for TCRbeta chain sequencing. The sample comes from a study of T cell responses to AZD1222 COVID-19 vaccine (dated by TCRdb to about 2021). At the level of the whole study: TCR sequencing covered more than 230 trial participants: some 210 given two doses of AZD1222 and some 25 given two doses of MenACWY control vaccine. Trial participants were enrolled by age into subgroups of 18-55, 56-69 and 70-plus years, and 148, 28 and 57 TCR-sequenced participants, respectively, were included in these subgroups.

Trimming at the junction amounts to 4 bases on V and 6 bases on J, and the germline ends lie 13 bases apart. From a lookup of the germline V gene, CDR1 and CDR2 are SGHRS and YFSETQ. The CDR3 has 13 amino acids, counting the end cysteine and phenylalanine. The retained sequence is limited to the CDR3, 39 bases, with the frame set at the first base. The CDR3 regions of human TCRbeta chains were subjected to immunosequencing. In the original analysis: TCRs in the repertoires were matched against a reference library of SARS-CoV-2-specific TCRs that had been generated with the MIRA antigen-specificity platform. Breadth was defined as the fraction of unique TCRs that were SARS-CoV-2-associated. Depth was defined as the fraction of total T cells that were SARS-CoV-2-associated. Using the MIRA data, each spike-specific TCR was assigned both to the spike region to which the TCR was reactive and to a CD4 or CD8 class. Log10-transformed breadth and depth values were compared by one-way ANOVA with Sidak's multiple comparisons tests. What TCRdb holds here is the immuneACCESS table cut down to in-frame rearrangements. Part of the clones is not present; checked against another copy, under half of the missing clones reflect an unresolved V gene, and the others are unexplained. V and J calls and clone size come straight from that table; D and trimming were deduced from the DNA. The sample records 130,000 to 150,000 clones, 80% to 85% of which are singletons. Less than 5% of the sample belongs to the ten largest clones.

Study-level results and caveats: Vaccine-associated CD4 TCRs spanned the whole spike protein, with dominant responses in regions 160-218 and 743-854. Reportedly, almost half of the unique spike-specific TCRs recognized epitopes lying outside the regions that are mutated in the B.1.351 and B.1.1.7 variants. Participants were mostly white British and included more females than males, and it was suggested by the authors that clonal diversity may have been underestimated. Conclusions about previously exposed vaccinees are limited because only 6 or 7 AZD1222 recipients were SARS-CoV-2 seropositive at baseline. In the small 56-69-year group, the increase in depth fell short of significance, most likely because of low power. Spike-specific TCR breadth and depth rose significantly after two AZD1222 doses compared with day 0 and with MenACWY recipients. Because no day 14 peak-response samples were available, the repertoires could be characterized only after the peak T cell response.

The source was peripheral blood, collected on day 0 of MenACWY control vaccination. The clonotype was recovered from an adult in good health. Rearrangement joined TRBV5-1 to TRBJ1-1; the D gene cannot be resolved reliably. CDR3 reads: CASSPREGSEAFF. The sequenced DNA: TGCGCCAGCAGCCCTCGGGAGGGTTCTGAAGCTTTCTTT.